The 32 T cell receptor beta chains below were found in one sample sequenced in a study of post-analysis software for immune sequencing data. Overall study findings and caveats: Patients had higher frequencies than controls of roughly five TRBV segments, including TRBV5-6, TRBV5-1 and TRBV20-1.

The antigens these receptors bind are not known. Researchers reported that TCR beta cDNA libraries carried unique molecular identifiers. TCRdb re-derived calls from the PCR reads in MiXCR, one entry per CDR3 protein. The sample contains about 210,000 distinct CDR3 sequences, roughly 30% of which appear only once. Specimen: blood. These receptors were collected from a girl between 2 and 17 years old with multiple sclerosis.

This clonotype was detected many times. V is TRBV7-3 and J is TRBJ2-1; D is unclear. The CDR3 has 15 residues. Germline CDR1 is SGHTA and CDR2 is FQGTGA. V lost 1 base and J 9 bases, leaving 16 bases between the germline ends. The CDR3 is CASSLMVGQKREQFF. The CDR3 DNA reads as TGTGCCAGCAGCTTAATGGTAGGCCAAAAGCGTGAGCAGTTCTTC.

The rearrangement uses TRBV7-9 and TRBJ1-1, with a tentative D call TRBD1 (6 bases). Per the germline V gene, CDR1 is SEHNR and CDR2 is FQNEAQ (reference sequence). Trimming pared 1 base from V and 0 bases from J, leaving 9 bases between. The CDR3 is 15 residues long. The CDR3 DNA reads as TGTGCCAGCAGCTTAGATCAGGGGCTGAACACTGAAGCTTTCTTT. This codes for CASSLDQGLNTEAFF.

Details on this clonotype: Given a much more abundant clone one base away, this may be a read error. V gene TRBV29-1 combines with J gene TRBJ2-1; D unresolved. Germline-derived CDR1 and CDR2 are SQVTM and ANQGSEA. This CDR3 region has 12 residues. The DNA of the CDR3 is TGCAGCGTTCAGCTGTCCTACAATGAGCGGTTCTTC. Amino acids: CSVQLSYNERFF.

Ten or more counts support this clonotype. The V gene is TRBV5-1, the J gene TRBJ2-2; D call uncertain. Germline-derived CDR1 and CDR2 are SGHRS and YFSETQ. The CDR3 has 13 amino acids. V lost 5 bases to trimming and J lost 2 bases, with 7 bases between them. The CDR3 protein is CASRSENTGELFF. The CDR3 coding sequence is TGCGCCAGCAGGTCCGAAAACACCGGGGAGCTGTTTTTT.

As regards this clonotype: Possible read error: a much larger clone is one base away. V gene TRBV10-2 combines with J gene TRBJ2-3; D is uncertain. The V gene lost 2 bases and the J gene lost 5 bases, with 8 bases spanning the gap. The length of the CDR3 is 13 residues. Germline lookup yields CDR1 WSHSY and CDR2 SAAADI. The CDR3 reads CASSERRRDTQYF. CDR3 bases: TGCGCCAGCAGTGAGAGGCGGAGAGATACGCAGTATTTT.

This clonotype was recorded at least ten times. The rearrangement uses TRBV20-1 and TRBJ2-7; 14 bases line up with TRBD2. This CDR3 region has 15 residues. J lost 3 bases, V lost 1 base, and 2 bases had no gene match. The germline V gene has CDR1 DFQATT and CDR2 SNEGSKA (reference sequence). CDR3 sequence reads: CSARGGLAGDYEQYF. For the CDR3, the DNA is TGCAGTGCTAGAGGGGGACTAGCGGGGGACTACGAGCAGTACTTC.

This clonotype was counted many times. The chain uses TRBV2 and TRBJ2-7, with D hard to call. The CDR3 has 13 amino acids. Trimming removed 10 bases from V and 6 bases from J, with 19 bases in between. In germline, CDR1 is SNHLY, CDR2 FYNNEI. The CDR3 bases are TGTGCCACCTCACGGGTAGGGAATGGCGAGCAGTACTTC. It specifies CATSRVGNGEQYF.

This clonotype was seen ten or more times. V usage is TRBV27 and J usage is TRBJ2-7; D possibly matches TRBD1 or TRBD2 (5 bases each). V lost 2 bases to trimming and J lost 6 bases, with 8 bases between them. This CDR3 has 12 residues. The V gene's germline CDR1 is MNHEY and CDR2 SMNVEV (reference sequence). The CDR3 DNA reads TGTGCCAGCAGTTTAAGGGGAGCCGAGCAGTACTTC. This encodes CASSLRGAEQYF.

A word on this clonotype: Possible read error: a much larger clone is one base away. The V call is TRBV7-2, the J call TRBJ2-5; tentative D call: TRBD2 (6 bases). Germline CDR1 is SGHTA and CDR2 is FQGNSA. CDR3 length equals 14 residues. CDR3 in DNA: TGTGCCAGCAGCATAGCGGCGCGGCAAGAGACCCGGTACTTC. Amino acid sequence: CASSIAARQETRYF.

This clonotype was found many times. This chain joins TRBV28 and TRBJ2-7; 8 bases align to TRBD1. Germline values: CDR1 MDHEN, CDR2 SYDVKM. J was trimmed by 5 bases and V by 6 bases; bases with no gene match: 12. The CDR3 is 15 residues long. The DNA for the CDR3 is TGTGCCAGCAGCCAAATCAGGGGGCGTAAAAACGAGCAGTACTTC. Its protein product is CASSQIRGRKNEQYF.

This clonotype was seen a single time. The junction departs from germline at one end; a sequencing error may be responsible. This chain joins TRBV6-4 and TRBJ1-6; D call uncertain. Per germline, CDR1 MRHNA and CDR2 SNTAGT. This CDR3 is built from 13 residues. CDR3 coding DNA: TGTGCCAGCACATTCCCTCCTGATTCACCCCCCCACTTT. Its translation is CASTFPPDSPPHF.

This clonotype occurred a few times. Being one base from a much bigger clone, this may be a read error. This CDR3 reads CASSRGRLSTYNKQFF. CDR3 nucleotide sequence: TGTGCCAGCAGCCGGGGGAGACTGTCCACCTACAATAAGCAGTTCTTC. This rearrangement joins TRBV27 to TRBJ2-1; possible D gene TRBD2, 6 bases. Germline CDR1 reads MNHEY; CDR2 reads SMNVEV (reference sequence). The CDR3 runs to 16 residues.

This clonotype appeared many times. The chain joins TRBV29-1 to TRBJ2-3; 7 bases align to TRBD1. Unmatched junction bases numbered 10, after V lost 5 bases and J lost 5 bases. The CDR3 extends over 14 amino acids. Germline V gives CDR1 SQVTM, CDR2 ANQGSEA. CDR3 DNA sequence: TGCAGCGTTACAAGACAGGGTATTATAGATACGCAGTATTTT. Translating gives CSVTRQGIIDTQYF.

CDR3 amino acids: CASSLRRKGQGNQETQYF. The DNA of the CDR3 is TGTGCCAGCAGCTTAAGACGAAAAGGACAGGGAAACCAAGAGACCCAGTACTTC. The chain couples TRBV7-2 to TRBJ2-5, with TRBD1 matching over 8 bases. V lost 2 bases to trimming and J lost 0 bases; unmatched junction nucleotides: 11. Per the germline V gene, CDR1 is SGHTA and CDR2 is FQGNSA. The CDR3 covers 18 residues.

The chain couples TRBV29-1 to TRBJ2-2; TRBD2 matches at 13 bases. The V segment lost 5 bases and the J segment 0 bases; nucleotides outside the gene matches: 9. The CDR3 loop spans 18 amino acids. CDR1 and CDR2 (germline): SQVTM, ANQGSEA. CDR3 sequence reads: CSVRGGLAGSANTGELFF. In DNA, the CDR3 is TGCAGCGTTCGCGGGGGACTAGCGGGAAGCGCGAACACCGGGGAGCTGTTTTTT.

The rearrangement links TRBV18 to TRBJ2-5; 8 bases agree with TRBD2. Unmatched junction bases numbered 16, after V lost 8 bases and J lost 5 bases. CDR3 length equals 16 residues. Germline V gives CDR1 KGHSH, CDR2 LQKENI. Here the CDR3 DNA reads TGTGCCAGCAGATCGACCCCGGGGGGGCGTTGGGAGACCCAGTACTTC. Protein product: CASRSTPGGRWETQYF. The whole variable domain, remainder taken from reference TRBV18 and TRBJ2-5, is NAGVMQNPRHLVRRRGQEARLRCSPMKGHSHVYWYRQLPEEGLKFMVYLQKENIIDESGMPKERFSAEFPKEGPSILRIQQVVRGDSAAYFCASRSTPGGRWETQYFGPGTRLLVL.

This chain uses TRBV5-1 with TRBJ2-1; 12 positions match TRBD2. V gave up 1 base and J gave up 7 bases; unmatched junction bases: 6. Germline V gene data show CDR1 as SGHRS and CDR2 as YFSETQ. The CDR3 extends over 16 amino acids. CDR3 region: CASSLLTSGGGNEQFF. The DNA for the CDR3 is TGCGCCAGCAGCTTGTTGACTAGCGGGGGTGGAAATGAGCAGTTCTTC.

This clonotype was recorded a few times. The chain is built from TRBV28 and TRBJ2-1; D is unclear. The CDR3 is 14 residues long. The V and J ends lost 2 bases and 6 bases respectively, with 11 bases between them. In germline, CDR1 is MDHEN, CDR2 SYDVKM. The CDR3 here is CASSLISDFNEQFF. The CDR3 coding sequence is TGTGCCAGCAGTTTAATTTCTGATTTCAATGAGCAGTTCTTC.

This clonotype has ten or more counts. The chain links TRBV12-3 or TRBV12-4 to TRBJ1-5; D not certain. The CDR3 sequence is 16 residues long. Between the trimmed V and J ends, which lost 2 bases and 2 bases, there was a span of 13 bases. The CDR3 nucleotides read TGTGCCAGCAGTTTACTTGAGACAAATGGCAATCAGCCCCAGCATTTT. Translated: CASSLLETNGNQPQHF.

This sequence joins TRBV4-1 and TRBJ1-5; a weak D match, TRBD1 (6 bases). CDR1 and CDR2 from the germline V gene are MGHRA and YSYEKL. The CDR3 is 15 amino acids. Trimming cost V 4 bases and J 5 bases, with 15 bases left between them. CDR3 sequence reads: CASSREGTMDQPQHF. For the CDR3, the DNA is TGCGCCAGCAGCCGGGAAGGGACAATGGATCAGCCCCAGCATTTT.

Details on this clonotype: The junction departs from germline at one end; a sequencing error may be responsible. The genes are TRBV29-1 and TRBJ2-5; a weak D match, TRBD1 (6 bases). The CDR3 runs 14 residues. CDR1 and CDR2 from the germline V gene are SQVTM and ANQGSEA. The CDR3 loop is CTVGRQGPTGTQYF. Written as DNA, the CDR3 is TGCACCGTTGGACGGCAGGGGCCCACGGGGACCCAGTACTTC. Using reference TRBV29-1 and TRBJ2-5 for the parts outside the CDR3, the full variable domain is SAVISQKPSRDICQRGTSLTIQCQVDSQVTMMFWYRQQPGQSLTLIATANQGSEATYESGFVIDKFPISRPNLTFSTLTVSNMSPEDSSIYLCTVGRQGPTGTQYFGPGTRLLVL.

In the case of this clonotype: Its ends do not fully match the called genes, so a read error is possible. This chain uses TRBV20-1 with TRBJ1-6, with a weak D call TRBD1 (5 bases). CDR3 length: 15 amino acids. Germline V CDR1 and CDR2: DFQATT, SNEGSKA (reference sequence). The CDR3 loop reads CSARTGPSGDSPPHF. CDR3 coding DNA: TGCAGTGCTAGGACGGGACCCTCCGGTGATTCACCCCCCCACTTT.

The rearrangement uses TRBV5-1 and TRBJ2-3; 7 bases are a match to TRBD2. V shed 0 bases and J 1 base; nucleotides not matched to a gene: 8. Germline V gene sequence: CDR1 SGHRS, CDR2 YFSETQ. The CDR3 spans 17 residues. This chain's CDR3 is CASSLARSGVGTDTQYF. As DNA, the CDR3 is TGCGCCAGCAGCTTGGCTAGAAGCGGGGTCGGCACAGATACGCAGTATTTT.

This clonotype appeared many times. The rearrangement uses TRBV18 and TRBJ1-5; 7 nucleotides align to TRBD1. Per germline, CDR1 KGHSH and CDR2 LQKENI. V gave up 6 bases and J gave up 2 bases; unmatched junction bases: 4. The CDR3 spans 14 residues. CDR3 residues: CASSNRGGNQPQHF. CDR3 in DNA: TGTGCCAGCTCCAACAGGGGCGGCAATCAGCCCCAGCATTTT. The full variable domain, completed using reference TRBV18 and TRBJ1-5, is NAGVMQNPRHLVRRRGQEARLRCSPMKGHSHVYWYRQLPEEGLKFMVYLQKENIIDESGMPKERFSAEFPKEGPSILRIQQVVRGDSAAYFCASSNRGGNQPQHFGDGTRLSIL.

The V call is TRBV25-1, the J call TRBJ2-5; TRBD1 matches 9 bases. The CDR3 is 13 residues long. Germline CDR1 and CDR2: MGHDK and SYGVNS. Trimming took 10 bases from V and 11 from J; bases not matched to a gene: 14. CDR3: CATKGTGRGQQYF. CDR3 nucleotides: TGTGCCACGAAAGGGACAGGGAGGGGTCAGCAGTACTTC.

This clonotype was counted only a few times. The chain links TRBV15 to TRBJ2-3; D might be TRBD2 (5 bases). Germline CDR1 LNHNV, CDR2 YYDKDF (reference sequence). The length of the CDR3 is 14 residues. Between the trimmed V and J ends, which lost 1 base and 0 bases, there was a span of 5 bases. The CDR3 reads CATSRGGSTDTQYF. Here the CDR3 DNA reads TGTGCCACCAGCAGAGGCGGGAGCACAGATACGCAGTATTTT. The full variable domain, in which reference TRBV15 and TRBJ2-3 provide the parts outside the CDR3, is DAMVIQNPRYQVTQFGKPVTLSCSQTLNHNVMYWYQQKSSQAPKLLFHYYDKDFNNEADTPDNFQSRRPNTSFCFLDIRSPGLGDTAMYLCATSRGGSTDTQYFGPGTRLTVL.

J is TRBJ1-2 and V is TRBV20-1, with TRBD1 matching 8 bases. The CDR3 totals 14 residues. After removal of 0 bases from V and 6 bases from J, the junction contained 6 bases not matched to a gene. Per the germline V gene, CDR1 is DFQATT and CDR2 is SNEGSKA (reference sequence). This CDR3 reads CSAREETGGDGYTF. The CDR3, as DNA: TGCAGTGCTAGAGAGGAAACAGGGGGGGATGGCTACACCTTC.

This clonotype was found many times. The chain links TRBV29-1 to TRBJ2-5, with a possible D match to TRBD2 (5 bases). This CDR3 comprises 14 residues. Germline V gene lookup returns CDR1 SQVTM and CDR2 ANQGSEA. V was trimmed by 6 bases and J by 0 bases, leaving 14 bases between them. The CDR3 sequence is CSVNGGSYQETQYF. CDR3 DNA sequence: TGCAGCGTGAATGGCGGGTCGTACCAAGAGACCCAGTACTTC.

This clonotype showed up just a few times. This sequence joins TRBV5-1 and TRBJ2-7; 7 positions agree with TRBD1. Per germline, CDR1 SGHRS and CDR2 YFSETQ. The CDR3 spans 15 residues. Unmatched junction bases numbered 7, after V lost 4 bases and J lost 0 bases. CDR3 region: CASSSLQGPSYEQYF. The CDR3 DNA is TGCGCCAGCAGCAGCCTACAGGGGCCCTCCTACGAGCAGTACTTC. The full variable domain, rest sourced from reference TRBV5-1 and TRBJ2-7, is KAGVTQTPRYLIKTRGQQVTLSCSPISGHRSVSWYQQTPGQGLQFLFEYFSETQRNKGNFPGRFSGRQFSNSRSEMNVSTLELGDSALYLCASSSLQGPSYEQYFGPGTRLTVT.

This clonotype was seen more than once but under ten times. Given a much more abundant clone one base away, this may be a read error. The rearrangement joins TRBV4-1 to TRBJ1-2; 7 bases are shared with TRBD1. Germline-derived CDR1 and CDR2 are MGHRA and YSYEKL. The CDR3 is 15 amino acids. V dropped 0 bases and J dropped 1; count of bases not matched to a gene: 2. CDR3 amino acids: CASSQEGTVNYGYTF. The CDR3 bases are TGCGCCAGCAGCCAAGAGGGGACAGTTAACTATGGCTACACCTTC.

There are many counts of this clonotype. This rearrangement joins TRBV6-5 to TRBJ2-6; 9 nucleotides match TRBD1. With 2 bases clipped from V and 2 bases from J, the junction kept 1 base outside the gene matches. This CDR3 spans 16 amino acids. In germline, CDR1 is MNHEY, CDR2 SVGAGI. CDR3 residues: CASSYDRGAGANVLTF. CDR3 in DNA: TGTGCCAGCAGTTACGACAGGGGGGCTGGGGCCAACGTCCTGACTTTC.

Concerning this clonotype: A read error may explain this, as a much larger clone is one base away. The chain combines TRBV5-1 with TRBJ2-5; D not certain. The J call could be wrong; TRBJ2-7 is a better fit for the DNA end. This CDR3 region has 14 residues. Looked up from germline, CDR1 is SGHRS and CDR2 is YFSETQ. The CDR3 region has the DNA TGCGCCAGCAGCTTGGGAGAGAGCTTCTACGAGCAGTACTTC. It is translated as CASSLGESFYEQYF.